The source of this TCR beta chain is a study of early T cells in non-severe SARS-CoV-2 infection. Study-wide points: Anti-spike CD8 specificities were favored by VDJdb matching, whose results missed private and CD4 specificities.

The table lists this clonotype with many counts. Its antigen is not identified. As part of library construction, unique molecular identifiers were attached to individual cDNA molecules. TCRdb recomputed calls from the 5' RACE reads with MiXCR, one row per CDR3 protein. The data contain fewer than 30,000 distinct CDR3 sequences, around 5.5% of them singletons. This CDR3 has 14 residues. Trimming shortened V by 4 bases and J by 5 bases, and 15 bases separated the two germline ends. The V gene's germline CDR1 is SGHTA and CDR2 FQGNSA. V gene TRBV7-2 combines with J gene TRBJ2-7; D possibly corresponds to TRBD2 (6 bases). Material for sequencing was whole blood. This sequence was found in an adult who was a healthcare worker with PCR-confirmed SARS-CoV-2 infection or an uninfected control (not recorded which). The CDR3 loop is CASSSSPWRDEQYF. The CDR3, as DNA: TGTGCCAGCAGCTCTAGCCCCTGGAGGGACGAGCAGTACTTC.